One and the same sample provided the 31 T cell receptor beta chains below, sequenced in a study of diagnostic markers for celiac disease. One entry per CDR3 protein, without DNA, is what TCRdb gives after re-calling the reads. This table lists around 3,500 distinct CDR3 sequences. Sample: either unsorted cells or a sorted T cell fraction (not recorded which). The receptors were gathered from a human donor. This table probably holds off-target reads from a library built for another chain.

The chain has TRBV30 and TRBJ1-2; the TCRdb D gene call, TRBD1, has no DNA to confirm it. Germline CDR1 is GTSNPN and CDR2 is SVGIG (reference sequence). The CDR3 length is 15 residues. The CDR3 sequence: CALRAHMDRNYGYTF. Full variable domain (rest looked up from reference TRBV30 and TRBJ1-2): SQTIHQWPATLVQPVGSPLSLECTVEGTSNPNLYWYRQAAGRGLQLLFYSVGIGQISSEVPQNLSASRPQDRQFILSSKKLLLSDSGFYLCALRAHMDRNYGYTFGSGTRLTVV.

This clonotype counts as medium-sized by frequency. CDR3 region: CASSLWTGPYNEQFF. The rearrangement uses TRBV7-2 and TRBJ2-1; the TCRdb call, TRBD1, lacks DNA for checking. The CDR3 covers 15 residues. Germline-derived CDR1 and CDR2 are SGHTA and FQGNSA.

Judged by frequency, this clonotype is medium-sized. The chain's CDR3 is CASRMVGNPLEQYF. The V and J genes are TRBV27 and TRBJ2-7; TCRdb's D call of TRBD2 is untestable without DNA. CDR3 length: 14 amino acids. Per germline, CDR1 MNHEY and CDR2 SMNVEV (reference sequence).

The V gene is TRBV5-1, the J gene TRBJ2-3. The CDR3 runs to 13 residues. Germline CDR1 SGHRS, CDR2 YFSETQ. The CDR3 protein is CASSRDIPDTQYF.

By frequency, this clonotype registers medium-sized (0.01 to 0.1%). The chain is built from TRBV25-1 and TRBJ2-6; lacking DNA, the TRBD1 call made by TCRdb goes unchecked. Per germline, CDR1 MGHDK and CDR2 SYGVNS. The CDR3 extends over 15 amino acids. CDR3 in amino acids: CASTLAGPGANVLTF.

This chain joins TRBV20-1 and TRBJ1-1. The CDR3 runs to 13 residues. Per germline, CDR1 DFQATT and CDR2 SNEGSKA (reference sequence). The CDR3 here is CSAPQVGNTEAFF.

Frequency places this clonotype as medium-sized. The chain carries TRBV20-1 and TRBJ1-5; absent DNA, TCRdb's TRBD1 call cannot be checked. This CDR3 has 17 residues. Looked up from germline, CDR1 is DFQATT and CDR2 is SNEGSKA (reference sequence). CDR3 protein: CSASKEAGALGDQPQHF.

The rearrangement uses TRBV28 and TRBJ2-1. CDR1 and CDR2 from the germline V gene are MDHEN and SYDVKM. The CDR3 has 14 residues. The CDR3 protein is CASSYRGSYNEQFF.

Judged by frequency, this clonotype is hyperexpanded. The chain carries TRBV20-1 and TRBJ2-2; TCRdb names TRBD1, which stays unverified in the absence of DNA. The CDR3 spans 14 residues. Germline CDR1 is DFQATT and CDR2 is SNEGSKA (reference sequence). CDR3 loop: CSARDFDSTGELFF.

This chain links TRBV30 with TRBJ2-7; checking the TCRdb D call of TRBD2 is not possible without DNA. Germline V gives CDR1 GTSNPN, CDR2 SVGIG (reference sequence). The CDR3 has 14 amino acids. The CDR3 protein is CAWRLAGSTYEQYF.

Considering frequency, this clonotype is medium-sized (0.01 to 0.1%). J is TRBJ2-1 and V is TRBV5-1; TCRdb selects TRBD1, and the lack of DNA leaves this call unchecked. Germline CDR1 SGHRS, CDR2 YFSETQ. This CDR3 is 14 amino acids long. The CDR3 sequence is CASATGGAVNEQFF. The whole variable domain, remainder taken from reference TRBV5-1 and TRBJ2-1, is KAGVTQTPRYLIKTRGQQVTLSCSPISGHRSVSWYQQTPGQGLQFLFEYFSETQRNKGNFPGRFSGRQFSNSRSEMNVSTLELGDSALYLCASATGGAVNEQFFGPGTRLTVL.

This rearrangement joins TRBV4-3 to TRBJ2-3; TCRdb lists TRBD2, though no DNA is available to test this call. The CDR3 totals 17 residues. The germline V gene encodes CDR1 LGHNA and CDR2 YSLEER. CDR3 in amino acids: CASSQDRLSGGEDTQYF.

This chain uses TRBV7-2 with TRBJ2-1; the D call from TCRdb, TRBD2, cannot be confirmed without DNA. The germline gives CDR1 SGHTA, CDR2 FQGNSA. This CDR3 is built from 17 residues. The CDR3 sequence is CASSLGRSRGGYNEQFF.

This clonotype is classed as medium-sized by frequency. This sequence joins TRBV20-1 and TRBJ2-7; TCRdb calls TRBD1, which cannot be checked without DNA. Germline CDR1 and CDR2: DFQATT and SNEGSKA (reference sequence). The CDR3 has 14 amino acids. The CDR3 spells CSARDRTGAPEQYF.

This clonotype is classed as medium-sized by frequency. The chain joins TRBV7-2 to TRBJ2-3; the TRBD1 assignment by TCRdb is unverifiable without DNA. This CDR3 spans 13 amino acids. Germline values: CDR1 SGHTA, CDR2 FQGNSA. The CDR3 protein is CASSRPDTDTQYF.

The chain carries TRBV14 and TRBJ2-3; without DNA, the TCRdb call of TRBD2 cannot be checked. The CDR3 loop spans 15 amino acids. Germline CDR1 is SGHDN and CDR2 is FVKESK. This CDR3 is CASSRLAGGTDTQYF.

This chain uses TRBV7-2 with TRBJ2-3; the TCRdb call, TRBD2, lacks DNA for checking. The germline V gene encodes CDR1 SGHTA and CDR2 FQGNSA. The CDR3 is made up of 16 amino acids. The CDR3 protein is CASSLVGRQVTDTQYF.

This clonotype is identified as medium-sized from frequency. The chain is built from TRBV7-8 and TRBJ2-1; TCRdb reports TRBD1, a call that lacks DNA to check it against. Germline assignment: CDR1 SGHVS and CDR2 FQNEAQ. This CDR3 is 16 amino acids long. CDR3 sequence reads: CASSLGPGQKYNEQFF.

The chain joins TRBV28 to TRBJ2-7. The CDR3 loop spans 14 amino acids. Germline V lookup: CDR1 MDHEN, CDR2 SYDVKM. The CDR3: CASSLPGPPYEQYF.

This clonotype shows up as medium-sized by frequency. The chain links TRBV4-1 to TRBJ1-6. The CDR3 consists of 17 residues. Germline-derived CDR1 and CDR2 are MGHRA and YSYEKL. CDR3 in amino acids: CASSHSGPGRANSPLHF.

By frequency, this clonotype registers medium-sized (0.01 to 0.1%). The V gene is TRBV12-3 or TRBV12-4, the J gene TRBJ2-7; TCRdb's assignment of TRBD1 cannot be checked, as there is no DNA. The CDR3 contains 14 residues. CDR3 residues: CASSRQGATKEQYF.

The chain employs TRBV7-2 and TRBJ1-6. The CDR3 totals 13 residues. Germline assignment: CDR1 SGHTA and CDR2 FQGNSA. CDR3 in amino acids: CASSSIYNSPLHF.

The rearrangement links TRBV10-3 to TRBJ2-5. In germline, CDR1 is ENHRY, CDR2 SYGVKD. The CDR3 is made up of 14 amino acids. CDR3 in amino acids: CAISESTGQETQYF.

By frequency, this clonotype registers medium-sized. The gene calls are TRBV5-1 and TRBJ1-2. This CDR3 contains 15 residues. Germline CDR1 reads SGHRS; CDR2 reads YFSETQ. The CDR3 region is CASSLETVGGYGYTF. Drawing the rest from reference TRBV5-1 and TRBJ1-2, the complete variable domain is KAGVTQTPRYLIKTRGQQVTLSCSPISGHRSVSWYQQTPGQGLQFLFEYFSETQRNKGNFPGRFSGRQFSNSRSEMNVSTLELGDSALYLCASSLETVGGYGYTFGSGTRLTVV.

By frequency, this clonotype is medium-sized (0.01 to 0.1%). The chain recombines TRBV12-3 or TRBV12-4 with TRBJ1-3. The CDR3 totals 14 residues. This CDR3 reads CASSFNSRRNTIYF.

The chain joins TRBV28 to TRBJ1-1; TCRdb's D call, TRBD1, is unchecked because there is no DNA. The V gene's germline CDR1 is MDHEN and CDR2 SYDVKM. The CDR3 consists of 14 residues. CDR3 amino acids: CASLYGTGGTEAFF.

J is TRBJ2-7 and V is TRBV5-1; with no DNA, the TCRdb D assignment of TRBD2 cannot be verified. This CDR3 spans 16 amino acids. The germline V gene encodes CDR1 SGHRS and CDR2 YFSETQ. CDR3 loop: CASSSWDRGVSYEQYF.

V and J are TRBV2 and TRBJ1-1. Germline assignment: CDR1 SNHLY and CDR2 FYNNEI. The length of the CDR3 is 11 residues. CDR3 protein: CASSRGTEAFF.

The chain recombines TRBV6-2 or TRBV6-3 with TRBJ1-1. The CDR3 is 16 residues long. Germline-derived CDR1 and CDR2 are MNHEY and SVGEGT. The CDR3 protein is CASSYHTPRRGTEAFF.

By frequency, this clonotype is medium-sized. The gene calls are TRBV3-1 and TRBJ1-2. The length of the CDR3 is 15 residues. Germline values: CDR1 LGHDT, CDR2 YNNKEL (reference sequence). The CDR3 here is CASSQDSGGALGYTF.

The chain's CDR3 is CASSFELAVVNEQFF. The rearrangement joins TRBV7-8 to TRBJ2-1; the D call from TCRdb, TRBD2, cannot be confirmed without DNA. CDR1 and CDR2 (germline): SGHVS, FQNEAQ. The CDR3 spans 15 residues.